This record covers a single T cell receptor beta chain. The table lists this clone with a count of one. The target of this receptor is not known. Per-nucleotide qualities are absent, and no much larger clonotype sits a single base away. The intended sense of this specimen's time point label: pretreatment peripheral blood. The cohort included 29 patients with locally advanced or metastatic urothelial carcinoma who were treated at Memorial Sloan Kettering on a trial protocol. Peripheral blood mononuclear cells were collected pretreatment and during treatment, with between 1 and 8 total time points obtained per patient. The Qiagen DNeasy Blood extraction kit was used to purify genomic DNA from total PBMCs and from tumor samples. PBMCs were collected pretreatment and during treatment, and were isolated and stored as previously described. For CDR1 and CDR2, the germline V gene lists SGHTA and FQGNSA. Including cysteine and phenylalanine, the CDR3 has 14 amino acids. The retained sequence is limited to the CDR3, 42 bases, with the frame set at the first base. A distance of 12 bases separates the germline ends of V and J, which lose 4 bases and 2 bases respectively.

This sample was taken from a study of PD-L1 blockade in urothelial cancer listed by TCRdb under 2017. Describing the broader study: Every patient began therapy in about 2014 and was given atezolizumab 1,200 mg intravenously every 3 weeks. About 90% of the 29 patients were identified as males with urothelial cancer of bladder origin, and a prior smoking history was reported by 18 of 29 patients. Patients had an ECOG performance status of 0 or 1 and had received between 0 and 3 prior chemotherapy regimens. Blood samples were analyzed 3 weeks after the start of treatment (second dose) and 6 weeks after the start of treatment. Blood samples yielded a median of roughly 150,000 T cells and tens of thousands of unique TCRs, with median clonality 0.080. The study was an exploratory multi-omic analysis of somatic, immune and clinical correlates of response to PD-L1 blockade with atezolizumab in urothelial cancer. TCR sequencing covered pretreatment tumor samples and matched, serially collected peripheral blood taken before and after atezolizumab treatment. Progression-free survival longer than 6 months counted as durable clinical benefit, and TCR features were additionally tested against both progression-free and overall survival. Whole exome sequencing and RNA sequencing of pretreatment tumors were performed alongside TCR sequencing in the same patients. Durable clinical benefit was achieved by nine patients but not by the remaining 20. Under 30 patients had pretreatment blood TCR-seq, around 25 had at least one posttreatment blood collection, and around 25 had tumor TCR-seq. General study outcomes and caveats: A pretreatment peripheral blood TCR clonality below the median was linked to improved progression-free and overall survival. At 3 weeks after the start of treatment, tumor-associated TCR clones in peripheral blood had expanded more in patients with durable benefit (n of about 20, p = 0.022). Because the sample size was small (n ≈ 27) and many exploratory analyses were performed, the results are intended to be hypothesis-generating.

Synthetic TCR analog templates were spiked into each PCR to estimate absolute template abundance from read counts. Using the immunoSEQ assay, TCRbeta CDR3 regions were amplified from genomic DNA with bias-controlled V and J gene primers. Sequencing of rearranged TCRbeta segments was performed at approximately 20X coverage. Per the source publication's procedure: Sequencing errors were corrected by clustering and CDR3s were annotated against IMGT to assign V, D and J genes. Downstream analyses used only productive TCRbeta rearrangements and left out out-of-frame or stop-codon sequences. To compute clonality, Shannon entropy was normalized by the log of the number of unique productive sequences and then subtracted from one. Fisher's exact test with Benjamini-Hochberg correction, using a cutoff of adjusted p below 0.01, was how clones that differed between time points or between blood and tumor were identified. As stored in TCRdb, this immuneACCESS dataset retains in-frame rearrangements with V and J assigned. A fraction of the clones does not appear; measured against another copy, unresolved V genes explain less than half of the discrepancy, and the remainder lacks a known reason. V and J calls and clone size come straight from that table; D and trimming were deduced from the DNA. Recorded for this sample are tens of thousands of clones; approximately 72% of them occurred a single time. Of the sample, roughly 3.9% is held by the ten largest clones.

The V gene is TRBV7-2 and the J gene is TRBJ2-7; TRBD1 could be the D gene, as 6 bases match. The TCR sequence derives from a man in his sixties or seventies with urothelial cancer. Here the sequenced sample was PBMCs, taken around atezolizumab (anti-PD-L1) treatment. The DNA sequence follows: TGTGCCAGCAGCTCGGGGACACTTACCTACGAGCAGTACTTC. It is translated as CASSSGTLTYEQYF. Beyond the CDR3, the reference TRBV7-2 and TRBJ2-7 genes provide the residues; the full variable domain reads: GAGVSQSPSNKVTEKGKDVELRCDPISGHTALYWYRQSLGQGLEFLIYFQGNSAPDKSGLPSDRFSAERTGGSVSTLTIQRTQQEDSAVYLCASSSGTLTYEQYFGPGTRLTVT.